These 13 T cell receptor beta chains share one sample of origin, sequenced in a study of cytomegalovirus exposure and HLA in healthy donors. Sequencing was performed with immunoSEQ multiplex PCR; in TCRdb, only in-frame clones are kept and a portion is missing. The sample includes about 260,000 clones, 90% of them seen just once. The sample consisted of PBMCs. Receptors originate from a woman in her 30s in good health and CMV-seronegative.

This clone was found once. This chain connects TRBV28 to TRBJ2-3; 10 bases fit TRBD2. V shed 7 bases, J shed 8 bases, and the junction held 18 bases outside the gene matches. The CDR3 length is 17 residues. Germline values: CDR1 MDHEN, CDR2 SYDVKM. The CDR3 region is CASTQEGEASGSSTQYF. The CDR3, as DNA: TGTGCCAGCACCCAAGAGGGGGAGGCTAGCGGGAGTTCTACGCAGTATTTT.

CDR3 in amino acids: CASSLVAGAGEQYF. The CDR3 coding sequence is TGTGCCAGCAGCTTAGTAGCGGGAGCTGGCGAGCAGTACTTC. The chain recombines TRBV7-6 with TRBJ2-7; 9 bases are a match to TRBD2. The V segment lost 1 base and the J segment 6 bases; nucleotides outside the gene matches: 4. Germline CDR1 reads SGHVS; CDR2 reads FNYEAQ. This CDR3 is built from 14 residues.

The chain combines TRBV27 with TRBJ1-5; D is uncertain. Trimming removed 1 base at V and 6 bases at J, with 7 bases between. Germline assignment: CDR1 MNHEY and CDR2 SMNVEV (reference sequence). This CDR3 spans 13 amino acids. The CDR3 DNA follows: TGTGCCAGCAGTTTATTGGGAGGTCAGCCCCAGCATTTT. Amino acid sequence: CASSLLGGQPQHF.

This sequence joins TRBV14 and TRBJ2-7; D is unclear. CDR3 length equals 12 residues. Germline CDR1 SGHDN, CDR2 FVKESK. Trimming cost V 2 bases and J 2 bases, with 4 bases left between them. The CDR3 sequence is CASSQFAYEQYF. CDR3 DNA sequence: TGTGCCAGCAGCCAATTCGCCTACGAGCAGTACTTC.

The chain carries TRBV7-3 and TRBJ2-2; D call uncertain. Trimming cost V 6 bases and J 7 bases, with 12 bases left between them. Germline loops: CDR1 SGHTA, CDR2 FQGTGA. This CDR3 comprises 13 residues. The CDR3 nucleotides read TGTGCCAGCAGTCAACCCCCAGGCGGGGAGCTGTTTTTT. It codes for CASSQPPGGELFF. The full variable domain, completed using reference TRBV7-3 and TRBJ2-2, is GAGVSQTPSNKVTEKGKYVELRCDPISGHTALYWYRQSLGQGPEFLIYFQGTGAADDSGLPNDRFFAVRPEGSVSTLKIQRTERGDSAVYLCASSQPPGGELFFGEGSRLTVL.

The rearrangement joins TRBV6-5 to TRBJ2-1; D not resolved. Trimming removed 6 bases from V and 2 bases from J, with 14 bases in between. This CDR3 has 15 amino acids. In germline, CDR1 is MNHEY, CDR2 SVGAGI. As DNA, the CDR3 is TGTGCCAGCAGCCACGCCGCGAAAGCCTACAATGAGCAGTTCTTC. Residues: CASSHAAKAYNEQFF.

CDR3 in DNA: TGTGCCAGCAGCCGGGGGAGCGGGGAGCTGTTTTTT. This sequence encodes CASSRGSGELFF. The chain carries TRBV7-3 and TRBJ2-2; TRBD2 might be the D (6 bases). Trimming shortened V by 5 bases and J by 7 bases, and 8 bases separated the two germline ends. Germline CDR1 reads SGHTA; CDR2 reads FQGTGA. The CDR3 has 12 amino acids.

This chain joins TRBV4-1 and TRBJ2-7; no reliable D call. V lost 2 bases and J lost 7, with 12 bases in between. This CDR3 has 13 residues. Per germline, CDR1 MGHRA and CDR2 YSYEKL. Here the CDR3 DNA reads TGCGCCAGCAGCCAACCTGGGATCGGAGAGCAGTACTTC. Translating gives CASSQPGIGEQYF.

The V and J genes are TRBV2 and TRBJ2-5; TRBD2 matches 7 bases. Trimming cost V 6 bases and J 5 bases; bases outside gene matches: 6. The germline V gene encodes CDR1 SNHLY and CDR2 FYNNEI. This CDR3 spans 13 amino acids. CDR3 residues: CASRSGGRETQYF. The CDR3 DNA is TGTGCCAGCAGATCGGGAGGCCGGGAGACCCAGTACTTC. Full variable domain (rest looked up from reference TRBV2 and TRBJ2-5): EPEVTQTPSHQVTQMGQEVILRCVPISNHLYFYWYRQILGQKVEFLVSFYNNEISEKSEIFDDQFSVERPDGSNFTLKIRSTKLEDSAMYFCASRSGGRETQYFGPGTRLLVL.

This clone has just one count. The chain carries TRBV19 and TRBJ1-4; maybe TRBD1 (5 bases). Germline V gene lookup returns CDR1 LNHDA and CDR2 SQIVND (reference sequence). V shed 7 bases and J shed 12 bases, with 18 bases lying between them. This CDR3 has 13 residues. This chain's CDR3 is CASTAGGFRELFF. For the CDR3, the DNA is TGTGCCAGTACCGCGGGTGGGTTCAGGGAACTGTTTTTT. Combining the CDR3 with reference TRBV19 and TRBJ1-4 gives the whole variable domain DGGITQSPKYLFRKEGQNVTLSCEQNLNHDAMYWYRQDPGQGLRLIYYSQIVNDFQKGDIAEGYSVSREKKESFPLTVTSAQKNPTAFYLCASTAGGFRELFFGSGTQLSVL.

This CDR3 is CASRITGRRETQYF. The DNA for the CDR3 is TGTGCCAGCAGGATTACGGGCAGGAGAGAGACCCAGTACTTC. The rearrangement joins TRBV11-2 to TRBJ2-5; D call uncertain. CDR1 is SGHAT, CDR2 FQNNGV, per germline. Trimming took off 6 bases at V and 4 bases at J, with 15 bases between the two ends. The CDR3 sequence is 14 residues long.

The chain's CDR3 is CASSPTASGRWETQYF. The CDR3 DNA follows: TGTGCCAGCAGCCCTACGGCTAGCGGGAGGTGGGAGACCCAGTACTTC. This sequence joins TRBV7-3 and TRBJ2-5, with 11 nucleotides matching TRBD2. Germline CDR1 reads SGHTA; CDR2 reads FQGTGA. V shed 5 bases, J shed 5 bases, and the junction held 10 bases outside the gene matches. This CDR3 is built from 16 residues.

The V call is TRBV5-5, the J call TRBJ2-7, with a tentative D call TRBD2 (5 bases). Per germline, CDR1 SGHKS and CDR2 YYEKEE (reference sequence). The CDR3 sequence is 14 residues long. The V gene lost 2 bases and the J gene lost 4 bases, with 13 bases spanning the gap. The CDR3 loop reads CASSLRGSPYEQYF. In DNA form, the CDR3 reads TGTGCCAGCAGCTTACGGGGTTCCCCATACGAGCAGTACTTC.